These T cell receptor beta chains were read from a single sample in a study. TCRdb redid the calling of the RT-PCR reads with MiXCR, one entry per CDR3 protein. The table lists approximately 720,000 distinct CDR3 sequences, approximately 15% of them singletons. Sequenced sample: memory CD4+ T cells from blood. The receptors were sampled from a female donor in good health, serving as a healthy control. The CDR3 runs from the conserved cysteine through the conserved F or W. The D gene is left open where the match is weak. Expanded clones are given a class, and other clones once, few, many or no size at all.

TRBV5-6	16	-	-	TRBJ2-7	TGTGCCAGCAGCTTCGTGAGTAGGGGACGGACCTACGAGCAGTACTTC	CASSFVSRGRTYEQYF
TRBV18	17	-	TRBD1	TRBJ2-6	TGTGCCAGCTCACCTAGGACAGGGGTATCTGGGGCCAACGTCCTGACTTTC	CASSPRTGVSGANVLTF
TRBV10-3	15	many	TRBD1	TRBJ1-6	TGTGCCATCAGCCGGGACAGGGTACGAAATTCACCCCTCCACTTT	CAISRDRVRNSPLHF
TRBV20-1	13	-	TRBD2	TRBJ2-7	TGCAGTGCTAGCGGGAGGGTTTACGACGAGCAGTACTTC	CSASGRVYDEQYF
TRBV2	11	-	-	TRBJ2-5	TGTGCCAGCAGTGTTAAAGAGACCCAGTACTTC	CASSVKETQYF
TRBV28	13	few	-	TRBJ2-7	TGTGCCAGCAGTAACACACCCTCCTACGAGCAGTACTTC	CASSNTPSYEQYF
TRBV20-1	13	few	-	TRBJ2-3	TGCAGTGCTAGTCGGAGGAGCTCGGATACGCAGTATTTT	CSASRRSSDTQYF
TRBV20-1	14	-	-	TRBJ1-1	TGCAGTGCTAGGGTACAGGGTGGTAACACTGAAGCTTTCTTT	CSARVQGGNTEAFF
TRBV7-2	15	-	TRBD1	TRBJ2-2	TGTGCCAGCAGCTCCAGGACAGGATTCACCGGGGAGCTGTTTTTT	CASSSRTGFTGELFF
TRBV20-1	12	few	-	TRBJ2-1	TGCAGTGCTAGAGCTAACTACAATGAGCAGTTCTTC	CSARANYNEQFF
TRBV10-3	13	many	-	TRBJ1-4	TGTGCCATCAGTAAAGGGGGTCAAGAAAAACTGTTTTTT	CAISKGGQEKLFF
TRBV20-1	14	many	-	TRBJ2-7	TGCAGTGCCATCGACAGGACTATCTCCTACGAGCAGTACTTC	CSAIDRTISYEQYF
TRBV10-3	15	-	TRBD1	TRBJ2-7	TGTGCCATCAGTACCGGACAGGGGGGTACCTACGAGCAGTACTTC	CAISTGQGGTYEQYF
TRBV6-5	15	few	TRBD2	TRBJ2-7	TGTGCCAGCAGTTACAAACTAGCGGGAGGGTACGAGCAGTACTTC	CASSYKLAGGYEQYF
TRBV5-6	14	-	-	TRBJ2-1	TGTGCCAGCACACCCAGGGGTAGAGCTAATGAGCAGTTCTTC	CASTPRGRANEQFF
TRBV25-1	18	few	-	TRBJ2-1	TGTGCCAGCAGTGGACTGGGGCATAGGGGGGGGGCATACAATGAGCAGTTCTTC	CASSGLGHRGGAYNEQFF
TRBV5-1	15	-	TRBD2	TRBJ2-7	TGCGCCAGCAGCTTGGCCCTAGCGGGAGGTGGCGAGCAGTACTTC	CASSLALAGGGEQYF
TRBV20-1	13	many	-	TRBJ1-6	TGCAGTGCTAGGGACACCTATAATTCACCCCTCCACTTT	CSARDTYNSPLHF
TRBV24-1	12	-	TRBD1	TRBJ2-1	TGTGCCACCACGGACAGGGACAATGAGCAGTTCTTC	CATTDRDNEQFF
TRBV10-3	16	many	-	TRBJ1-2	TGTGCCATCAGTGAACAGCTTCGGAAGTCTAACTATGGCTACACCTTC	CAISEQLRKSNYGYTF
TRBV18	15	many	TRBD1	TRBJ1-5	TGTGCCAGCTCACCAGCTACAGGGGGCGGCGAGCCCCAGCATTTT	CASSPATGGGEPQHF
TRBV6-5	16	few	TRBD2	TRBJ2-7	TGTGCCAGCAGTTACTCGAGGGCTAGCGGGATCTACGAGCAGTACTTC	CASSYSRASGIYEQYF
TRBV15	14	-	TRBD1	TRBJ2-2	TGTGCCACCAGGGGACAGGTGGCCACCGGGGAGCTGTTTTTT	CATRGQVATGELFF
TRBV5-1	16	many	TRBD1	TRBJ1-4	TGCGCCAGCAGCCCCACCGGGACAGGGGATGATGAAAAACTGTTTTTT	CASSPTGTGDDEKLFF
TRBV4-3	11	-	TRBD2	TRBJ2-2	TGCGCCAGCGGGGGGGCCGGGGAGCTGTTTTTT	CASGGAGELFF
TRBV7-3	15	many	TRBD1	TRBJ2-1	TGTGCCAGCAGCTTAACGGGACAGTACAACAATGAGCAGTTCTTC	CASSLTGQYNNEQFF
TRBV18	13	-	-	TRBJ1-1	TGTGCCAGCTCACGGGTTGAGGACGGTGAAGCTTTCTTT	CASSRVEDGEAFF
TRBV6-6	11	-	-	TRBJ1-2	TGTGCCAGTCAAAACAGGGCTGGCTACACCTTC	CASQNRAGYTF
TRBV20-1	15	few	TRBD1	TRBJ1-5	TGCAGTGCTGATACCGGGACAGGGGGTAATCAGCCCCAGCATTTT	CSADTGTGGNQPQHF
TRBV12-3/TRBV12-4	14	-	-	TRBJ1-2	TGTGCCAGCACTAACCCCCCAGCAAACTATGGCTACACCTTC	CASTNPPANYGYTF